This is a list of T cell receptor beta chains from one sample in a study of T cell repertoires in cytomegalovirus infection. TCRdb independently ran MiXCR on the reads; one entry per CDR3 protein. The profile shows hundreds of thousands of distinct CDR3 sequences, about 42% of them singletons. These receptors' targets are unknown. The source material was cultured PBMCs, sampled from culture after CMV antigen stimulation. The receptor source for this set is a human donor in good health (CMV status not recorded). Some clones in this sample may be carry-over from other donors' samples. Both conserved end residues are part of each CDR3. Each record gives: D gene, J gene, clone size, V gene, CDR3 DNA, CDR3 protein. A D gene is named only where the DNA matches it firmly. Rows give clone size only sometimes, using once, few, many, or a class for an expanded clone.

TRBD2 | TRBJ2-5 | - | TRBV7-9 | TGTGCCAGCAGCTCTACTAGCGGGAGGGCCAAGGAGACCCAGTACTTC | CASSSTSGRAKETQYF
- | TRBJ2-2 | - | TRBV6-6 | TGTGCCACAAGGACCGGTAACACCGGGGAGCTGTTTTTT | CATRTGNTGELFF
- | TRBJ2-2 | - | TRBV4-1 | TGCGCCAGCAGCCAAGAAAGACAGGCGCCGCTGTTTTTT | CASSQERQAPLFF
- | TRBJ2-2 | few | TRBV11-2 | TGTGCCAGCAGCTTAGAGAGGGACACCGGGGAGCTGTTTTTT | CASSLERDTGELFF
- | TRBJ1-1 | - | TRBV6-6 | TGTGCCAGCTCCCCGCTGGTAATGAACACTGAAGCTTTCTTT | CASSPLVMNTEAFF
TRBD2 | TRBJ2-7 | - | TRBV12-3/TRBV12-4 | TGTGCCAGCAGTTTGCGGAGCGGGAGCTTGGAGCAGTACTTC | CASSLRSGSLEQYF
TRBD2 | TRBJ2-5 | - | TRBV19 | TGTGCCAGTAGTATTCGGCTAGCGGGGGCAACGCAAGAGACCCAGTACTTC | CASSIRLAGATQETQYF
- | TRBJ2-5 | - | TRBV7-2 | TGTGCCAGCACTACAGGCGTCCAAGAGACCCAGTACTTC | CASTTGVQETQYF
- | TRBJ1-1 | - | TRBV6-1 | TGTGCCAGCAGTGAACGGGGTCCGTGGACTGAAGCTTTCTTT | CASSERGPWTEAFF
- | TRBJ2-4 | once | TRBV5-1 | TGCGCCAGCAGCTTGGGGCTAGCGTTGGTGATTCGGAACATTCAGTACTTC | CASSLGLALVIRNIQYF
- | TRBJ1-3 | few | TRBV7-8 | TGTGCCAGCAGCTTAGAAACCGGGACTTCTGGAAACACCATATATTTT | CASSLETGTSGNTIYF
TRBD1 | TRBJ1-1 | few | TRBV15 | TGTGCCATCGAATCCGGGACAGGGGCGTCTGAAGCTTTCTTT | CAIESGTGASEAFF
- | TRBJ2-2 | - | TRBV7-7 | TGTGCCAGCAGCGCCGCGGGGGCCGAGGAGCTGTTTTTT | CASSAAGAEELFF
- | TRBJ1-3 | - | TRBV11-2 | TGTGCCAGCAGCTTAAGACAGCATTCTGGAAACACCATATATTTT | CASSLRQHSGNTIYF
TRBD2 | TRBJ2-1 | - | TRBV6-2/TRBV6-3 | TGTGCCAGCAGTTACCGCGGCCTAGCGGGAGGGCCCCACCAGGAGCAGTTCTTC | CASSYRGLAGGPHQEQFF
- | TRBJ1-1 | few | TRBV7-9 | TGTGCCAGCAGCTTTAGTATCGGAATTGAAGCTTTCTTT | CASSFSIGIEAFF
- | TRBJ1-2 | - | TRBV28 | TGTGCCAGCAGCCTCCCGGGACTGATGGGTTCTGGCTACACCTTC | CASSLPGLMGSGYTF
- | TRBJ1-5 | - | TRBV4-2 | TGTGCCAGCAGCCAAGATTTAGGAGATCAGCCCCAGCATTTT | CASSQDLGDQPQHF
- | TRBJ1-5 | few | TRBV3-1 | TGTGCCAGCAGCCGGGCCTTAAATCAGCCCCAGCATTTT | CASSRALNQPQHF
TRBD1 | TRBJ1-1 | - | TRBV4-1 | TGCGCCAGCAGCCAAGATCTACAAACAGGGGTAAAGAAGACTGAAGCTTTCTTT | CASSQDLQTGVKKTEAFF
- | TRBJ2-7 | - | TRBV20-1 | TGCAGTGCTAGAGAACATACCTCCTACGAGCAGTACTTC | CSAREHTSYEQYF
TRBD2 | TRBJ2-1 | few | TRBV7-8 | TGTGCCAGCAGCTTCCTAGCGGGAGGGTCGGATGAGCAGTTCTTC | CASSFLAGGSDEQFF
- | TRBJ2-7 | - | TRBV28 | TGTGCCAGCAGTTTACGGGGGGCGAGCTCCTACGAGCAGTACTTC | CASSLRGASSYEQYF
- | TRBJ2-1 | - | TRBV12-3/TRBV12-4 | TGTGCCAGCAGTTCCCCGGGCTATGAGCAGTTCTTC | CASSSPGYEQFF
- | TRBJ2-1 | many | TRBV7-2 | TGTGCCAGCAGCCCGGTGAGTGAGCAGTTCTTC | CASSPVSEQFF
TRBD2 | TRBJ2-7 | - | TRBV5-6 | TGTGCCAGCAGCCGGGTCGCCCAATTCACTAGCGGTAACTACGAGCAGTACTTC | CASSRVAQFTSGNYEQYF